The sequence of this T cell receptor beta chain was determined in a study of control samples from healthy donors and cancer patients. CDR3 length: 15 residues. The V and J ends lost 0 bases and 2 bases respectively, with 8 bases between them. Per the germline V gene, CDR1 is LGHNA and CDR2 is YNFKEQ. The protocol was immunoSEQ multiplex PCR, while the TCRdb copy is restricted to in-frame clones and leaves out a portion. The sample has some 190,000 clones; over 80% are singletons. The sequence derives from a man aged 25 to 40 in good health. The V call is TRBV4-2, the J call TRBJ1-5; D remains ambiguous. Source material: blood. The CDR3 DNA is TGTGCCAGCAGCCAAGATCCGGTTGGCAATCAGCCCCAGCATTTT. Translation: CASSQDPVGNQPQHF.